This TCR beta chain stems from a study of blood T cells in healthy people across ages. Overall study findings and caveats: It was the long-lived donors that had more naive CD4+ cells and higher diversity than aged donors.

Through a sample-barcoded 5' primer and a J-beta primer mix, a second PCR was run for roughly 7 to 11 cycles. TCRdb itself ran the 5' RACE reads through MiXCR, one entry per CDR3 protein. The data show around 1,500,000 distinct CDR3 sequences, 42% seen once. The CDR3 consists of 12 residues. CDR1 is SEHNR, CDR2 FQNEAQ, per germline (reference sequence). Trimming removed 7 bases at V and 2 bases at J, with 7 bases between. Remarks on this clonotype: Its antigen is currently unknown.

The study isolated at least 6.5 million PBMCs from each sample. Material for sequencing was blood. The clonotype was recovered from a woman in her late teens or twenties in good health. The V and J genes are TRBV7-9 and TRBJ2-3; D is unclear. CDR3 DNA: TGTGCCAGCAACCCCGTCACAGATACGCAGTATTTT. It is translated as CASNPVTDTQYF.